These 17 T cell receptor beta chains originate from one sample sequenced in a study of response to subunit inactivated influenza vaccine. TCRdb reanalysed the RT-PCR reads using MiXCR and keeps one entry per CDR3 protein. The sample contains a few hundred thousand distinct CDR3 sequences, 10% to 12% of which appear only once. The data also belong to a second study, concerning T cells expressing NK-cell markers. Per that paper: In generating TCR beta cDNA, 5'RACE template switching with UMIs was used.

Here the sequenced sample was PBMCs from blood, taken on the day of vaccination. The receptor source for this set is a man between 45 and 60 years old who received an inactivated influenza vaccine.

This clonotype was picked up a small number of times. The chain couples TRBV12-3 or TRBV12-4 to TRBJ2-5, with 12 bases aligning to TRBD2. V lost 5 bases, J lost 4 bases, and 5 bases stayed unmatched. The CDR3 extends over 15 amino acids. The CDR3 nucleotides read TGTGCCAGCAGTGCGACTAGCGGGAGAGGAGAGACCCAGTACTTC. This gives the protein CASSATSGRGETQYF.

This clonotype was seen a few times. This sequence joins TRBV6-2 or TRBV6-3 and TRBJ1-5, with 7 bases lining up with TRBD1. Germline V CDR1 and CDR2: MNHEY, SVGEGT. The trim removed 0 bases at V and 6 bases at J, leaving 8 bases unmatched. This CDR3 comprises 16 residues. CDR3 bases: TGTGCCAGCAGTTACTCACGACAGGGTACCAGTCAGCCCCAGCATTTT. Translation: CASSYSRQGTSQPQHF.

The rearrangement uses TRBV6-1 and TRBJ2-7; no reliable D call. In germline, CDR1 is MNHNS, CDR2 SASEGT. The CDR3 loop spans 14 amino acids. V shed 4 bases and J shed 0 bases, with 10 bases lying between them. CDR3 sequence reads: CASSVTANSYEQYF. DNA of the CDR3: TGTGCCAGCAGTGTGACGGCGAACTCCTACGAGCAGTACTTC.

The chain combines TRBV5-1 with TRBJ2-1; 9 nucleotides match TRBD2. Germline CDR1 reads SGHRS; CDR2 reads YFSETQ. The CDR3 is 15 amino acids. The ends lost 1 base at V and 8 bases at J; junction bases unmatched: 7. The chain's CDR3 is CASSLISGRGDEQFF. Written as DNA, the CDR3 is TGCGCCAGCAGCTTGATTAGCGGGAGAGGCGATGAGCAGTTCTTC.

The CDR3 region is CASAGLAGLQETQYF. The CDR3, as DNA: TGTGCCAGCGCCGGACTAGCGGGGCTCCAAGAGACCCAGTACTTC. The genes are TRBV25-1 and TRBJ2-5; 12 bases match TRBD2. CDR3 length: 15 amino acids. The trim removed 8 bases at V and 1 base at J, leaving 5 bases unmatched. Germline values: CDR1 MGHDK, CDR2 SYGVNS.

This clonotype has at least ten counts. The CDR3 is CSGTAGGDTQYF. The CDR3 DNA sequence: TGCAGCGGAACAGCGGGGGGAGATACGCAGTATTTT. The J gene is TRBJ2-3, the V gene TRBV29-1; 9 bases fit TRBD2. This CDR3 contains 12 residues. Germline loops: CDR1 SQVTM, CDR2 ANQGSEA. The J segment lost 5 bases and the V segment lost 7 bases, leaving 4 bases of the junction unmatched.

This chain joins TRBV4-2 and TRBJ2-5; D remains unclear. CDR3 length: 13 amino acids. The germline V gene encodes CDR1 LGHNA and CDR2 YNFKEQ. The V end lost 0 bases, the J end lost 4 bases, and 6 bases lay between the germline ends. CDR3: CASSQDDRETQYF. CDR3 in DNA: TGTGCCAGCAGCCAAGATGATAGAGAGACCCAGTACTTC.

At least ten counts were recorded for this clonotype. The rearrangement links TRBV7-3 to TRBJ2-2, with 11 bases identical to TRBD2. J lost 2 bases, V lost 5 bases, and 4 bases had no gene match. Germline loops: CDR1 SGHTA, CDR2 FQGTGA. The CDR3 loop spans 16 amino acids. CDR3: CASSLTSGINTGELFF. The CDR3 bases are TGTGCCAGCAGCCTGACTAGCGGGATTAACACCGGGGAGCTGTTTTTT.

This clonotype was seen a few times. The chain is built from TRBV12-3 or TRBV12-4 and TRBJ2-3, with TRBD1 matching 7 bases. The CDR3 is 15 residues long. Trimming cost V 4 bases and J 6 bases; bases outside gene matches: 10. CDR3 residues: CASSSEQGSSDTQYF. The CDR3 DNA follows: TGTGCCAGCAGTTCGGAACAGGGGAGTTCGGATACGCAGTATTTT.

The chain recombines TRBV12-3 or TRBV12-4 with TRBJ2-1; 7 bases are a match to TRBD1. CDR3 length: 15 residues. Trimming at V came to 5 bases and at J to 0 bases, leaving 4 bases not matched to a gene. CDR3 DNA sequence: TGTGCCAGCAGTCCGGACAGGAACTCCTACAATGAGCAGTTCTTC. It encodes CASSPDRNSYNEQFF.

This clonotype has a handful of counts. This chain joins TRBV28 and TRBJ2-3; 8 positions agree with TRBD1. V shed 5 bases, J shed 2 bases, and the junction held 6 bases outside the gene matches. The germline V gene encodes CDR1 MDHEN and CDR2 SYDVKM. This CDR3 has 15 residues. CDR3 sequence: CASSDWTGLTDTQYF. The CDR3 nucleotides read TGTGCCAGCAGTGACTGGACAGGGCTCACAGATACGCAGTATTTT.

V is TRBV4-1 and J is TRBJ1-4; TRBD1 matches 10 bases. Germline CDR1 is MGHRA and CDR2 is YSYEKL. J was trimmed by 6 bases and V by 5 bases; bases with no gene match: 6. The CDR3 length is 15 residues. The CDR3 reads CASSTRQGADEKLFF. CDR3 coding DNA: TGCGCCAGCAGCACACGACAGGGGGCCGATGAAAAACTGTTTTTT.

The CDR3 nucleotides are TGCGCCAGCGGAGGGACAGCTAACTATGGCTACACCTTC. It codes for CASGGTANYGYTF. The J gene is TRBJ1-2, the V gene TRBV5-1; TRBD1 matches at 7 bases. Germline V gives CDR1 SGHRS, CDR2 YFSETQ. J was trimmed by 0 bases and V by 7 bases; bases with no gene match: 3. The length of the CDR3 is 13 residues.

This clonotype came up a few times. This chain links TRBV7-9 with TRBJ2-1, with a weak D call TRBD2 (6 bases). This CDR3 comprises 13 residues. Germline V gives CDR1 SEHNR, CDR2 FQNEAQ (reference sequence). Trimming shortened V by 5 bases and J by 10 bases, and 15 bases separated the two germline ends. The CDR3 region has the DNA TGTGCCAGCAGCCCGTCCAAAGGGAGGGAGCAGTTCTTC. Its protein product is CASSPSKGREQFF.

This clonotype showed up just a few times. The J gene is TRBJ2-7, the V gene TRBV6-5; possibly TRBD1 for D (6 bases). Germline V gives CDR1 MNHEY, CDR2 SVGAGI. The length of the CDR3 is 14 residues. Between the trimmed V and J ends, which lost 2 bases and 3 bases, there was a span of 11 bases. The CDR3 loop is CASSYQDSLYEQYF. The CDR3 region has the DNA TGTGCCAGCAGTTACCAGGACAGCCTCTACGAGCAGTACTTC.

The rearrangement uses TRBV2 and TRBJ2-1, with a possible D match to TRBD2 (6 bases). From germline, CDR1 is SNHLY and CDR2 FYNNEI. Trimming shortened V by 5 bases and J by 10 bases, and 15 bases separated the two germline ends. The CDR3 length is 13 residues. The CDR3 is CASSLPEGGEQFF. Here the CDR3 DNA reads TGTGCCAGCAGTCTTCCGGAGGGAGGCGAGCAGTTCTTC.

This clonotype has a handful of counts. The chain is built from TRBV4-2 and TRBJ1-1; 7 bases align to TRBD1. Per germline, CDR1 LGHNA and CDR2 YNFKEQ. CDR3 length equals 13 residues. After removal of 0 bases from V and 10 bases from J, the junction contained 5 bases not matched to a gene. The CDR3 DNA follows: TGTGCCAGCAGCCAAGACAGGGGGGGGTTAGCTTTCTTT. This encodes CASSQDRGGLAFF.